Presented here are 2 T cell receptor beta chains from one specimen sequenced in a study of monozygotic twins with inflammatory bowel disease. TCRdb reprocessed the 5' RACE reads; each CDR3 protein has one entry and no DNA is given. The specimen's table records approximately 390,000 distinct CDR3 sequences. Sequenced sample: blood. These receptor sequences come from a human donor with ulcerative colitis or Crohn's disease, or a healthy co-twin of an affected twin (not recorded which).

The gene calls are TRBV12-3 or TRBV12-4 and TRBJ2-1; TCRdb reports TRBD2, a call that lacks DNA to check it against. The CDR3 has 13 residues. CDR3 residues: CASSRGLVFEQFF.

This chain joins TRBV3-1 and TRBJ2-7; TCRdb returns TRBD2, unconfirmable since there is no DNA. Germline assignment: CDR1 LGHDT and CDR2 YNNKEL (reference sequence). The CDR3 consists of 15 residues. CDR3 sequence: CASSPSASGGVEQYF.